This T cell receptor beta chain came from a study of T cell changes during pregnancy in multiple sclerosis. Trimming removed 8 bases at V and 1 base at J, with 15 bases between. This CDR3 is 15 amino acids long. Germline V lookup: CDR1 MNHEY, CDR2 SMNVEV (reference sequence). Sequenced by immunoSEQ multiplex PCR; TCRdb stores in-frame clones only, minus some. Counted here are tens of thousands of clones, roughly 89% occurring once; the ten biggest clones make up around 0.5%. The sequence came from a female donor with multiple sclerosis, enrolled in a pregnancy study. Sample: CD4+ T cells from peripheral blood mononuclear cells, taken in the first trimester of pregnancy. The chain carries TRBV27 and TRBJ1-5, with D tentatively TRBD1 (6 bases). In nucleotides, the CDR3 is TGTGCCAGCCGAGAGGGGGTATGGAGCAATCAGCCCCAGCATTTT. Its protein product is CASREGVWSNQPQHF.